Sequencing of this T cell receptor (beta chain) was carried out in a study of shared T cell receptors in the human thymus. Here immunoSEQ multiplex PCR was the method, and the copy in TCRdb shows in-frame clones only, minus some. Of 600,000 to 900,000 clones in the sample, roughly 88% were seen once. This CDR3 has 11 residues. V gave up 7 bases and J gave up 3 bases, with 6 bases separating them. Per the germline V gene, CDR1 is MNHNS and CDR2 is SASEGT. These sequences were also reported in another study, on human thymus T cells. That study reports: Corrective surgery for congenital heart defects was being performed on the healthy Finnish infants who served as donors. Corrective cardiac operations yielded the resected thymus tissue. Apparent skewing of V and J gene usage characterized both thymic and blood repertoires. Highly overlapping thymic repertoires among unrelated individuals were reported in related research.

This sequence was found in a girl in the first two years of life with a congenital heart defect. The specimen was thymocytes. J is TRBJ1-2 and V is TRBV6-1; D is unresolved. The DNA of the CDR3 is TGTGCCAGCAAAGAGGACTATGGCTACACCTTC. Translated: CASKEDYGYTF.